These T cell receptor beta chains were read from a single sample in a study of blood T cell repertoires in COVID-19. Repertoires were generated with immunoSEQ multiplex PCR, while TCRdb's copy carries only in-frame clones and drops some. The data show roughly 110,000 clones, about 87% seen once. The material sequenced was peripheral blood. The source of these receptors is a woman in her fifties or sixties with acute or convalescent COVID-19. CDR3s include the opening cysteine and the closing phenylalanine or tryptophan. D genes are given only for firm matches. The size of a clone is reported for some rows only, either as once, few or many, or as a class for expanded clones.

abundance	v_gene	d_gene	j_gene	CDR3aa	CDR3nt
NA	TRBV6-2/TRBV6-3	NA	TRBJ2-7	CASSYRGLPYEQYF	TGTGCCAGCAGTTACAGGGGTCTCCCCTACGAGCAGTACTTC
few	TRBV5-1	NA	TRBJ1-1	CASSLGTASEAFF	TGCGCCAGCAGCTTGGGGACAGCCTCTGAAGCTTTCTTT
NA	TRBV9	NA	TRBJ2-1	CASSVGGGGSYNEQFF	TGTGCCAGCAGCGTAGGAGGGGGAGGGTCCTACAATGAGCAGTTCTTC
once	TRBV7-9	NA	TRBJ1-1	CASSFIGGNTEAFF	TGTGCCAGCAGCTTCATAGGGGGTAACACTGAAGCTTTCTTT
NA	TRBV24-1	TRBD2	TRBJ2-3	CATSDFRERLTSGTDTQYF	TGTGCCACCAGTGATTTTCGCGAGCGGTTGACTAGCGGCACAGATACGCAGTATTTT
few	TRBV27	NA	TRBJ1-5	CASSGHRDRNQPQHF	TGTGCCAGCAGTGGCCACAGGGATCGCAATCAGCCCCAGCATTTT
NA	TRBV5-8	TRBD1	TRBJ2-1	CASSLIGQGQFF	TGTGCCAGCAGCTTGATAGGACAGGGGCAGTTCTTC
NA	TRBV27	TRBD2	TRBJ2-1	CASSLGPGGYNEQFF	TGTGCCAGCAGTTTAGGACCGGGAGGGTACAATGAGCAGTTCTTC
NA	TRBV7-6	NA	TRBJ2-1	CASSLSVYNEQFF	TGTGCCAGCAGCTTATCCGTTTACAATGAGCAGTTCTTC
NA	TRBV19	NA	TRBJ2-4	CASSIVRGQLYF	TGTGCCAGTAGTATAGTTCGGGGACAATTGTACTTC
NA	TRBV20-1	NA	TRBJ2-1	CSASVDNRVYNEQFF	TGCAGTGCTAGTGTGGACAATCGGGTTTACAATGAGCAGTTCTTC
NA	TRBV7-9	NA	TRBJ1-5	CASSLVGQPQHF	TGTGCCAGCAGCTTAGTCGGTCAGCCCCAGCATTTT
NA	TRBV5-8	NA	TRBJ2-1	CASSLAGPSYNEQFF	TGTGCCAGCAGCTTGGCTGGGCCTTCCTACAATGAGCAGTTCTTC
NA	TRBV7-9	NA	TRBJ2-1	CASSLDGSSYNEQFF	TGTGCCAGCAGCTTAGACGGGAGCTCCTACAATGAGCAGTTCTTC
NA	TRBV2	TRBD1	TRBJ2-2	CASSLKGQTGELFF	TGTGCCAGCAGTCTAAAGGGACAGACCGGGGAGCTGTTTTTT
NA	TRBV9	NA	TRBJ1-1	CASTDGAGVLGTEAFF	TGTGCCAGCACCGATGGGGCAGGGGTACTCGGAACTGAAGCTTTCTTT
NA	TRBV19	TRBD1	TRBJ2-7	CASSISGQGALDEQYF	TGTGCCAGTAGTATATCAGGACAGGGGGCTCTGGATGAGCAGTACTTC
NA	TRBV4-2	TRBD2	TRBJ2-7	CASSQDKASGGLSYEQYF	TGTGCCAGCAGCCAAGATAAAGCTAGCGGGGGCCTGTCCTACGAGCAGTACTTC